This passage covers 28 T cell receptor beta chains from one sample sequenced in a study of blood T cells in healthy people across ages. Combining a sample-barcoded 5' primer with a J-beta primer mix, a second PCR ran for roughly 7 to 12 cycles. TCRdb called the 5' RACE reads again in MiXCR, with one record for every CDR3 protein. The sample has more than 700,000 distinct CDR3 sequences, roughly 50% seen once. The sequencing input was blood. The source of these receptors is a man older than 75 in good health.

There are a few counts of this clonotype. The chain employs TRBV3-1 and TRBJ2-5; D is perhaps TRBD2 (5 bases). The J call could be wrong; TRBJ2-7 is a better fit for the DNA end. The CDR3 is 15 residues long. Per the germline V gene, CDR1 is LGHDT and CDR2 is YNNKEL (reference sequence). In DNA form, the CDR3 reads TGTGCCAGCAGCCAAGTTCGTGGAGGCGCGGGCGAGCAGTACTTC. Translation: CASSQVRGGAGEQYF.

The chain is built from TRBV9 and TRBJ2-7; possibly TRBD1 for D (6 bases). From germline, CDR1 is SGDLS and CDR2 YYNGEE. This CDR3 contains 14 residues. V was pared by 0 bases and J by 2 bases, with 9 bases between. The DNA of the CDR3 is TGTGCCAGCAGCGTAGATACAGGGCCCTACGAGCAGTACTTC. Translation gives CASSVDTGPYEQYF. The variable domain in full, completed from reference TRBV9 and TRBJ2-7, reads DSGVTQTPKHLITATGQRVTLRCSPRSGDLSVYWYQQSLDQGLQFLIQYYNGEERAKGNILERFSAQQFPDLHSELNLSSLELGDSALYFCASSVDTGPYEQYFGPGTRLTVT.

This clonotype turned up a few times. This sequence joins TRBV13 and TRBJ2-3; 9 bases align to TRBD2. Per germline, CDR1 PRHDT and CDR2 FYEKMQ (reference sequence). The trim removed 6 bases at V and 6 bases at J, leaving 10 bases unmatched. This CDR3 spans 15 amino acids. Here the CDR3 DNA reads TGTGCCAGCAGGGCCGCGGGGGGGGCTGGCGATACGCAGTATTTT. Translated, it gives CASRAAGGAGDTQYF.

The chain recombines TRBV10-3 with TRBJ2-3; possibly TRBD2 for D (5 bases). This CDR3 region has 14 residues. The ends were cut back, 6 bases at V and 4 bases at J, with 14 bases in the middle. Germline-derived CDR1 and CDR2 are ENHRY and SYGVKD. The CDR3 sequence is CAIRREARSDTQYF. For the CDR3, the DNA is TGTGCCATCAGGAGGGAAGCACGGTCAGATACGCAGTATTTT.

The J gene is TRBJ2-1, the V gene TRBV3-1; 15 bases are shared with TRBD2. This CDR3 has 17 residues. V was pared by 0 bases and J by 7 bases, with 4 bases of the junction left unmatched. CDR1 is LGHDT, CDR2 YNNKEL, per germline (reference sequence). The CDR3 region is CASSQERGTSGRNEQFF. As DNA, the CDR3 is TGTGCCAGCAGCCAAGAGAGGGGGACTAGCGGGAGGAATGAGCAGTTCTTC.

This clonotype was seen repeatedly, ten times or more. The chain couples TRBV9 to TRBJ2-3, with 8 bases identical to TRBD2. The CDR3 is 15 amino acids. V trimming: 0 bases; J trimming: 0 bases; junction bases outside the gene matches: 0. Germline assignment: CDR1 SGDLS and CDR2 YYNGEE. This CDR3 reads CASSVGLASTDTQYF. CDR3 coding DNA: TGTGCCAGCAGCGTAGGACTAGCGAGCACAGATACGCAGTATTTT.

This clonotype appeared a single time. This chain connects TRBV11-2 to TRBJ2-1, with unresolved D. This CDR3 contains 16 residues. Trimming cost V 1 base and J 5 bases, with 15 bases left between them. Germline CDR1 is SGHAT and CDR2 is FQNNGV. In nucleotides, the CDR3 is TGTGCCAGCAGCTTAGGTGTGGGTACTGGTCACAATGAGCAGTTCTTC. This codes for CASSLGVGTGHNEQFF.

This clonotype was seen only a few times. The chain joins TRBV15 to TRBJ2-5; D is unresolved. Judging by the DNA end, TRBJ2-7 fits better; the J call may be wrong. CDR1 is LNHNV and CDR2 is YYDKDF in the germline V gene (reference sequence). The CDR3 is made up of 14 amino acids. CDR3 DNA sequence: TGTGCCACCAGCGATAGCCCTCAGAACTACGAGCAGTACTTC. Its protein is CATSDSPQNYEQYF.

V and J are TRBV29-1 and TRBJ2-5, with a tentative D call TRBD2 (7 bases). Germline V gives CDR1 SQVTM, CDR2 ANQGSEA. The ends were cut back, 7 bases at V and 5 bases at J, with 17 bases in the middle. The CDR3 runs 13 residues. CDR3 amino acids: CSARGGSWETQYF. The CDR3 DNA reads TGCAGCGCGAGGGGGGGTTCTTGGGAGACCCAGTACTTC.

This chain joins TRBV29-1 and TRBJ1-1; TRBD1 agrees at 10 bases. Germline V gene sequence: CDR1 SQVTM, CDR2 ANQGSEA. V trimming: 5 bases; J trimming: 7 bases; junction bases outside the gene matches: 13. The CDR3 sequence is 15 residues long. For the CDR3, the DNA is TGCAGCGTTAGGAGGGACAGGGGAGGTAGAAATGAAGCTTTCTTT. It specifies CSVRRDRGGRNEAFF. The full variable domain, in which reference TRBV29-1 and TRBJ1-1 provide the parts outside the CDR3, is SAVISQKPSRDICQRGTSLTIQCQVDSQVTMMFWYRQQPGQSLTLIATANQGSEATYESGFVIDKFPISRPNLTFSTLTVSNMSPEDSSIYLCSVRRDRGGRNEAFFGQGTRLTVV.

The chain recombines TRBV6-5 with TRBJ2-7; 7 bases are a match to TRBD1. Germline loops: CDR1 MNHEY, CDR2 SVGAGI. Unmatched junction bases numbered 9, after V lost 7 bases and J lost 0 bases. This CDR3 region has 15 residues. The CDR3 protein is CASTFRDRLSYEQYF. The CDR3, as DNA: TGTGCCAGCACTTTCCGGGACAGACTCTCCTACGAGCAGTACTTC.

CDR3 residues: CASSVGEGQGAASNQPQHF. Written as DNA, the CDR3 is TGTGCCAGCAGCGTAGGGGAAGGGCAGGGGGCTGCTAGCAATCAGCCCCAGCATTTT. This chain links TRBV9 with TRBJ1-5; 8 bases map to TRBD1. Trimming cost V 0 bases and J 0 bases; bases outside gene matches: 11. Germline V CDR1 and CDR2: SGDLS, YYNGEE. This CDR3 is 19 amino acids long.

V usage is TRBV28 and J usage is TRBJ2-7; D uncertain. Germline-derived CDR1 and CDR2 are MDHEN and SYDVKM. Trimming took off 6 bases at V and 3 bases at J, with 15 bases between the two ends. The CDR3 extends over 14 amino acids. Written as DNA, the CDR3 is TGTGCCAGCAGAGAGGCGGTAGGGTACTACGAGCAGTACTTC. Amino acids: CASREAVGYYEQYF.

There are a few counts of this clonotype. The chain combines TRBV11-2 with TRBJ2-3; D might be TRBD2 (6 bases). V shed 5 bases and J shed 3 bases, with 18 bases lying between them. This CDR3 has 16 amino acids. The germline V gene encodes CDR1 SGHAT and CDR2 FQNNGV. The CDR3: CASSALMDYQTDTQYF. The CDR3 DNA follows: TGTGCCAGCAGCGCACTCATGGACTATCAGACAGATACGCAGTATTTT. Together with reference TRBV11-2 and TRBJ2-3, the CDR3 gives the full variable domain: EAGVAQSPRYKIIEKRQSVAFWCNPISGHATLYWYQQILGQGPKLLIQFQNNGVVDDSQLPKDRFSAERLKGVDSTLKIQPAKLEDSAVYLCASSALMDYQTDTQYFGPGTRLTVL.

This clonotype was seen at least ten times. V is TRBV20-1 and J is TRBJ2-5; the D gene is possibly TRBD2 (6 bases). The CDR3 consists of 14 residues. V was pared by 3 bases and J by 5 bases, with 16 bases between. CDR1 is DFQATT and CDR2 is SNEGSKA in the germline V gene (reference sequence). As DNA, the CDR3 is TGCAGTGCTAGGAGCGCCCTGGGGAGGGAGACCCAGTACTTC. This translates into CSARSALGRETQYF.

The chain couples TRBV12-3 or TRBV12-4 to TRBJ2-7, with D possibly matching TRBD1 (6 bases). The better agreement between TRBJ2-5 and the DNA end casts doubt on the J call. The CDR3 extends over 14 amino acids. In DNA form, the CDR3 reads TGTGCCAGCAGCCGTACAGGGCCCACGGAGACCCAGTACTTC. This sequence encodes CASSRTGPTETQYF.

The chain combines TRBV5-1 with TRBJ2-7; 14 bases are shared with TRBD2. This CDR3 comprises 16 residues. Germline-derived CDR1 and CDR2 are SGHRS and YFSETQ. Trimming took 3 bases from V and 5 from J; bases not matched to a gene: 7. The CDR3 DNA reads as TGCGCCAGCAGCTCGGGACTAGCGGGAGCGCTTGACGAGCAGTACTTC. Translated: CASSSGLAGALDEQYF.

The DNA of the CDR3 is TGTGCCAGCAGTTATAATTCAGGCACTGAAGCTTTCTTT. Its translation: CASSYNSGTEAFF. The chain employs TRBV5-4 and TRBJ1-1; D not resolved. This CDR3 spans 13 amino acids. Germline-derived CDR1 and CDR2 are SGHNT and YYREEE (reference sequence). V was clipped by 5 bases and J by 4 bases, with 12 bases between them.

The V and J genes are TRBV7-8 and TRBJ2-5; 7 nucleotides align to TRBD2. The ends lost 6 bases at V and 5 bases at J; junction bases unmatched: 9. The CDR3 totals 14 residues. CDR1 is SGHVS, CDR2 FQNEAQ, per germline. In DNA, the CDR3 is TGTGCCAGCAGTCTTCTAGCGGAGGGGGAGACCCAGTACTTC. As protein: CASSLLAEGETQYF.

The gene calls are TRBV7-3 and TRBJ1-1; possibly TRBD1 for D (5 bases). This CDR3 spans 13 amino acids. The germline V gene encodes CDR1 SGHTA and CDR2 FQGTGA. V was pared by 6 bases and J by 3 bases, with 11 bases between. CDR3 amino acids: CASSWGGYTEAFF. Written as DNA, the CDR3 is TGTGCCAGCAGTTGGGGGGGGTACACTGAAGCTTTCTTT. Full variable domain (rest looked up from reference TRBV7-3 and TRBJ1-1): GAGVSQTPSNKVTEKGKYVELRCDPISGHTALYWYRQSLGQGPEFLIYFQGTGAADDSGLPNDRFFAVRPEGSVSTLKIQRTERGDSAVYLCASSWGGYTEAFFGQGTRLTVV.

V gene TRBV6-5 combines with J gene TRBJ2-7; tentatively, D is TRBD2 (7 bases). Germline V CDR1 and CDR2: MNHEY, SVGAGI. Between the trimmed V and J ends, which lost 0 bases and 1 base, there was a span of 16 bases. The CDR3 contains 17 residues. CDR3 in amino acids: CASSYSGGAAGSYEQYF. The CDR3 DNA is TGTGCCAGCAGTTACTCGGGGGGGGCCGCCGGGTCCTACGAGCAGTACTTC.

This clonotype was seen repeatedly, ten times or more. The genes are TRBV2 and TRBJ2-3; 7 bases fit TRBD2. This CDR3 has 18 amino acids. Germline V CDR1 and CDR2: SNHLY, FYNNEI. With V trimmed by 0 bases and J by 14 bases, 23 bases remained unmatched. This CDR3 reads CASSEALGGRTENRDAYF. DNA for the CDR3: TGTGCCAGCAGTGAAGCGCTGGGCGGGAGAACCGAGAACAGAGACGCGTATTTT.

The rearrangement joins TRBV20-1 to TRBJ2-6; D gene ambiguous. Trimming removed 0 bases at V and 4 bases at J, with 13 bases between. This CDR3 has 16 residues. The V gene's germline CDR1 is DFQATT and CDR2 SNEGSKA (reference sequence). In DNA form, the CDR3 reads TGCAGTGCTAGAGAGGGTGCACATACAGGGGCCAACGTCCTGACTTTC. It yields the protein CSAREGAHTGANVLTF.

V and J are TRBV10-3 and TRBJ2-7; the D gene is possibly TRBD2 (6 bases). CDR1 is ENHRY and CDR2 is SYGVKD in the germline V gene. With 4 bases removed from V and 0 bases from J, the gap between germline ends came to 10 bases. CDR3 size: 14 residues. The CDR3 spells CAISGASVSYEQYF. The DNA for the CDR3 is TGTGCCATCAGTGGGGCTAGCGTCTCCTACGAGCAGTACTTC.

This clonotype was observed a few times. J is TRBJ2-3 and V is TRBV20-1, with D maybe TRBD1 (6 bases). The germline CDR1 and CDR2 sequences are DFQATT and SNEGSKA (reference sequence). The CDR3 length is 14 residues. The V end was cut by 3 bases, the J end by 0 bases, with 10 bases between. The CDR3 loop is CSARVGTSTDTQYF. Written as DNA, the CDR3 is TGCAGTGCTAGGGTCGGGACAAGCACAGATACGCAGTATTTT.

This clonotype was counted between two and nine times. The V and J genes are TRBV2 and TRBJ2-5; TRBD1 agrees at 8 bases. The CDR3 covers 13 residues. The junction had 3 bases not matched to a gene; V was cut back by 7 bases and J by 2 bases. Germline V lookup: CDR1 SNHLY, CDR2 FYNNEI. CDR3: CASMTGVQETQYF. CDR3 DNA sequence: TGTGCCAGCATGACAGGGGTTCAAGAGACCCAGTACTTC.

This clonotype was found once. The chain joins TRBV20-1 to TRBJ2-4; TRBD2 matches at 14 bases. Trimming at V came to 4 bases and at J to 6 bases, leaving 5 bases not matched to a gene. This CDR3 spans 15 amino acids. Germline V gene lookup returns CDR1 DFQATT and CDR2 SNEGSKA (reference sequence). The CDR3 loop is CSATGLAGGPNIQYF. CDR3 bases: TGCAGTGCTACAGGACTAGCGGGAGGACCAAACATTCAGTACTTC.

This clonotype was detected ten times or more. The chain links TRBV7-9 to TRBJ2-5; D might be TRBD2 (6 bases). From germline, CDR1 is SEHNR and CDR2 FQNEAQ (reference sequence). V dropped 0 bases and J dropped 5 bases, with 13 bases sitting between them. This CDR3 is 15 amino acids long. The CDR3 nucleotides are TGTGCCAGCAGCTTAGCCGGGCCGGGGAGGGAGACCCAGTACTTC. Translating gives CASSLAGPGRETQYF.